Below, one TCR beta chain is given with its context. Its antigen remains unknown. The approximately eleven donors had active juvenile idiopathic arthritis, with 3 polyarticular and 8 oligoarticular cases. From germline, CDR1 is LGHNT and CDR2 FRNRAP. The CDR3 sequence is 13 residues long. The nucleotide record is missing. The table came from immunoSEQ multiplex PCR; TCRdb's copy has only in-frame clones and leaves some out. In total, the table holds about 9,600 clones. The data derive from a study of synovial regulatory T cells in juvenile arthritis. Study results and limitations: iaTreg TCR repertoires were largely private across patients and partially overlapped synovial Teff and blood CPL.

The sequenced sample was Treg cells from blood. The subset: remaining (HLA-DR-negative) circulating blood Treg cells. The V call is TRBV12-5, the J call TRBJ2-1; the D call from TCRdb, TRBD1, cannot be confirmed without DNA. The clonotype originates from a donor under 30 with juvenile idiopathic arthritis. The CDR3 is CASTGASYNEQFF.